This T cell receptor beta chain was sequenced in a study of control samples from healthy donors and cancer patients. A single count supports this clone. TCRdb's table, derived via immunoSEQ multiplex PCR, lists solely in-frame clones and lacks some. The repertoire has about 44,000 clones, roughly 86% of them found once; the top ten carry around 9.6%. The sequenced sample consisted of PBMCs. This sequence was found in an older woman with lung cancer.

The CDR3 DNA reads as TGCGCCAGCAGCGGGACGGGGCTATCCCAAGAGACCCAGTACTTC. Translating it yields CASSGTGLSQETQYF. V and J are TRBV5-1 and TRBJ2-5; D might be TRBD1 or TRBD2, each matching 5 bases. Germline assignment: CDR1 SGHRS and CDR2 YFSETQ. Trimming took off 4 bases at V and 1 base at J, with 14 bases between the two ends. The CDR3 is made up of 15 amino acids.